These 31 T cell receptor beta chains were all obtained from the same sample, sequenced in a study of blood T cell repertoires in COVID-19. Method: immunoSEQ multiplex PCR; TCRdb's copy keeps in-frame clones and lacks some. Among about 100,000 clones listed, around 90% were seen once. Sequencing used peripheral blood. Receptors were obtained from a man at least 80 years old with acute or convalescent COVID-19.

J is TRBJ1-1 and V is TRBV14; weak D call: TRBD1 (6 bases). V lost 1 base to trimming and J lost 12 bases, with 12 bases between them. Germline values: CDR1 SGHDN, CDR2 FVKESK. CDR3 length: 12 amino acids. The CDR3 nucleotides are TGTGCCAGCAGCCAAGGGGGCAGGGGCTCTTTCTTT. It encodes CASSQGGRGSFF.

The chain joins TRBV19 to TRBJ1-5; D is unclear. The germline V and J ends were trimmed by 0 bases and 6 bases, with 9 bases remaining between them. CDR3 length equals 14 residues. Germline V CDR1 and CDR2: LNHDA, SQIVND (reference sequence). The CDR3 here is CASSIDRSGQPQHF. In DNA form, the CDR3 reads TGTGCCAGTAGTATAGACAGGTCTGGTCAGCCCCAGCATTTT.

The V call is TRBV5-4, the J call TRBJ2-3; 9 bases agree with TRBD1. This CDR3 is built from 14 residues. Germline V gene lookup returns CDR1 SGHNT and CDR2 YYREEE (reference sequence). V was pared by 0 bases and J by 5 bases, with 1 base of the junction left unmatched. The CDR3 sequence is CASSLDRGRDTQYF. The CDR3 bases are TGTGCCAGCAGCTTGGACAGGGGGCGAGATACGCAGTATTTT.

The J gene is TRBJ1-1, the V gene TRBV5-6; possible D gene TRBD1, 6 bases. Trimming pared 4 bases from V and 4 bases from J, leaving 17 bases between. CDR3 length equals 15 residues. Germline CDR1 and CDR2: SGHDT and YYEEEE. CDR3 protein: CASSKRTVVITEAFF. The CDR3 DNA reads TGTGCCAGCAGCAAAAGGACAGTCGTGATCACTGAAGCTTTCTTT.

The rearrangement joins TRBV5-4 to TRBJ2-3; the match to TRBD2 covers 11 bases. The CDR3 has 15 residues. V trimming: 1 base; J trimming: 6 bases; junction bases outside the gene matches: 4. Germline loops: CDR1 SGHNT, CDR2 YYREEE (reference sequence). The CDR3 DNA reads TGTGCCAGCAGCTTGAGGGCTAGCGGGGGGGATACGCAGTATTTT. Translating gives CASSLRASGGDTQYF.

The CDR3 spells CASSYSPGPNYGYTF. The CDR3 nucleotides are TGTGCCAGCAGTTACTCGCCAGGGCCTAACTATGGCTACACCTTC. The V and J genes are TRBV6-2 or TRBV6-3 and TRBJ1-2; TRBD1 is a possible D gene (5 bases). The CDR3 length is 15 residues. Per germline, CDR1 MNHEY and CDR2 SVGEGT. Deletions cut 0 bases from V and 0 bases from J, with 8 bases between.

The sample holds a few counts of this clone. The V call is TRBV7-9, the J call TRBJ2-7; maybe TRBD1 (6 bases). Germline V gene sequence: CDR1 SEHNR, CDR2 FQNEAQ (reference sequence). V was shortened by 4 bases and J by 5 bases, with 9 bases between the two germline ends. The CDR3 length is 12 residues. The CDR3 nucleotides are TGTGCCAGCAGCTCACAGGGTGACGAGCAGTACTTC. This encodes CASSSQGDEQYF.

Here the CDR3 reads CASSIRLAWGSYEQYF. The CDR3 nucleotides read TGTGCCAGCAGCATAAGACTAGCCTGGGGTTCCTACGAGCAGTACTTC. This rearrangement joins TRBV11-2 to TRBJ2-7, with TRBD2 matching over 7 bases. This CDR3 spans 16 amino acids. Germline CDR1 reads SGHAT; CDR2 reads FQNNGV. Germline trimming cut 5 bases from V and 1 base from J; bases unmatched to any gene: 11.

The V call is TRBV7-7, the J call TRBJ2-1; 11 bases are shared with TRBD1. This CDR3 spans 15 amino acids. Per the germline V gene, CDR1 is SSHAT and CDR2 is FNYEAQ (reference sequence). Unmatched junction bases numbered 11, after V lost 6 bases and J lost 10 bases. The CDR3 DNA follows: TGTGCCAGCAGTTCTCCGGGACAGGGGGTAGGCGAGCAGTTCTTC. Encoded protein: CASSSPGQGVGEQFF. Full variable domain (missing parts from reference TRBV7-7 and TRBJ2-1): GAGVSQSPRYKVTKRGQDVTLRCDPISSHATLYWYQQALGQGPEFLTYFNYEAQPDKSGLPSDRFSAERPEGSISTLTIQRTEQRDSAMYRCASSSPGQGVGEQFFGPGTRLTVL.

This clone has just one count. The rearrangement uses TRBV5-8 and TRBJ2-5, with D perhaps matching TRBD2 (7 bases). V gave up 5 bases and J gave up 5 bases, with 19 bases separating them. The CDR3 runs 15 residues. The germline V gene encodes CDR1 SGHTS and CDR2 YDEGEE. The CDR3 sequence is CASSLRGPRGETQYF. For the CDR3, the DNA is TGTGCCAGCAGTCTCAGGGGTCCGCGGGGGGAGACCCAGTACTTC. Full variable domain (rest looked up from reference TRBV5-8 and TRBJ2-5): EAGVTQSPTHLIKTRGQQATLRCSPISGHTSVYWYQQALGLGLQFLLWYDEGEERNRGNFPPRFSGRQFPNYSSELNVNALELEDSALYLCASSLRGPRGETQYFGPGTRLLVL.

The chain joins TRBV4-2 to TRBJ1-6, with 7 bases aligning to TRBD1. The trim removed 0 bases at V and 7 bases at J, leaving 6 bases unmatched. The CDR3 has 16 amino acids. Germline CDR1 is LGHNA and CDR2 is YNFKEQ. CDR3 loop: CASSQDPAGGNSPLHF. CDR3 bases: TGTGCCAGCAGCCAAGACCCGGCAGGGGGGAATTCACCCCTCCACTTT.

The chain carries TRBV3-1 (or the pseudogene TRBV3-2) and TRBJ1-5; D might be TRBD1 (5 bases). The CDR3 has 13 residues. V was clipped by 6 bases and J by 2 bases, with 8 bases between them. Germline V gene lookup returns CDR1 LGHDT and CDR2 YNNKEL (reference sequence). The CDR3 DNA sequence: TGTGCCAGCAGTACGGGGGGCAATCAGCCCCAGCATTTT. Encoded protein: CASSTGGNQPQHF.

This chain links TRBV7-8 with TRBJ1-4, with D possibly being TRBD1 (5 bases). V was shortened by 5 bases and J by 3 bases, with 10 bases between the two germline ends. Germline values: CDR1 SGHVS, CDR2 FQNEAQ. This CDR3 spans 14 amino acids. The CDR3 coding sequence is TGTGCCAGCAGCCCGGACACCGCTAATGAAAAACTGTTTTTT. This codes for CASSPDTANEKLFF.

The chain uses TRBV13 and TRBJ2-7; no firm D call. V lost 1 base and J 5 bases, leaving 6 bases between the germline ends. Germline loops: CDR1 PRHDT, CDR2 FYEKMQ (reference sequence). This CDR3 is built from 12 residues. In DNA form, the CDR3 reads TGTGCCAGCAGCTTAGCCAGGAACGAGCAGTACTTC. It codes for CASSLARNEQYF. Complete variable domain (other parts from reference TRBV13 and TRBJ2-7): AAGVIQSPRHLIKEKRETATLKCYPIPRHDTVYWYQQGPGQDPQFLISFYEKMQSDKGSIPDRFSAQQFSDYHSELNMSSLELGDSALYFCASSLARNEQYFGPGTRLTVT.

The chain employs TRBV9 and TRBJ2-5; 14 nucleotides line up with TRBD2. After removal of 3 bases from V and 5 bases from J, the junction contained 9 bases not matched to a gene. Germline V gene lookup returns CDR1 SGDLS and CDR2 YYNGEE. This CDR3 comprises 17 residues. CDR3 in amino acids: CASSAGTSGGLVETQYF. CDR3 DNA sequence: TGTGCCAGCAGCGCCGGGACTAGCGGGGGATTAGTGGAGACCCAGTACTTC.

This clone was detected only a few times. The chain carries TRBV27 and TRBJ2-3, with TRBD2 matching over 14 bases. V was clipped by 6 bases and J by 3 bases; unmatched bases: 5. CDR3 length equals 16 residues. Germline V gives CDR1 MNHEY, CDR2 SMNVEV (reference sequence). The CDR3 DNA is TGTGCCAGCAGCCAGACTAGCGGGAGGGCAACAGATACGCAGTATTTT. Its protein product is CASSQTSGRATDTQYF.

This chain links TRBV10-3 with TRBJ1-2, with TRBD1 matching 8 bases. The germline V gene has CDR1 ENHRY and CDR2 SYGVKD. The CDR3 runs to 15 residues. V trimming: 3 bases; J trimming: 3 bases; junction bases outside the gene matches: 6. CDR3 nucleotide sequence: TGTGCCATCAGTGACAGGGGGCGCCCGGACTATGGCTACACCTTC. Translation: CAISDRGRPDYGYTF.

The CDR3 sequence: CASSGDSARGYTF. CDR3 in DNA: TGTGCCAGCAGTGGGGACAGCGCTAGGGGCTACACCTTC. The gene calls are TRBV2 and TRBJ1-2; TRBD1 matches at 7 bases. Germline assignment: CDR1 SNHLY and CDR2 FYNNEI. This CDR3 is 13 amino acids long. V shed 4 bases and J 8 bases; nucleotides not matched to a gene: 7.

CDR3 sequence (DNA): TGCGCCAGCAGCCAAGAGTCCACAGGGCAACGACAGCCCCAGCATTTT. It is translated as CASSQESTGQRQPQHF. V usage is TRBV4-1 and J usage is TRBJ1-5; possible D gene TRBD1, 6 bases. There are 16 residues in the CDR3. V was trimmed by 0 bases and J by 7 bases, leaving 16 bases between them. Germline V gene lookup returns CDR1 MGHRA and CDR2 YSYEKL.

V usage is TRBV29-1 and J usage is TRBJ2-4, with 10 bases matching TRBD1. This CDR3 has 13 residues. J gave up 6 bases and V 3 bases, and 2 bases lay outside the gene matches. Germline CDR1 and CDR2: SQVTM and ANQGSEA. CDR3 loop: CSVETGGRNIQYF. DNA for the CDR3: TGCAGCGTTGAGACAGGGGGCAGAAACATTCAGTACTTC.

This clone was recorded a few times. V and J are TRBV27 and TRBJ1-2; TRBD1 agrees at 9 bases. The V gene's germline CDR1 is MNHEY and CDR2 SMNVEV (reference sequence). The CDR3 is 15 residues long. Trimming at V came to 0 bases and at J to 7 bases, leaving 6 bases not matched to a gene. CDR3 DNA sequence: TGTGCCAGCAGTTTATCGGGACAGGGCGTCGGTGGCTACACCTTC. Protein: CASSLSGQGVGGYTF.

The J gene is TRBJ1-2, the V gene TRBV11-2; D is unresolved. Trimming removed 1 base at V and 12 bases at J, with 18 bases between. This CDR3 contains 14 residues. The germline V gene has CDR1 SGHAT and CDR2 FQNNGV. The CDR3 here is CASSLGAHILSDTF. CDR3 sequence (DNA): TGTGCCAGCAGCTTAGGGGCACATATCCTATCAGACACCTTC.

The chain is built from TRBV6-9 and TRBJ2-7, with 7 bases lining up with TRBD1. The J segment lost 2 bases and the V segment lost 10 bases, leaving 17 bases of the junction unmatched. CDR1 is MNHGY, CDR2 SVAAGI, per germline. The length of the CDR3 is 16 residues. The CDR3 here is CATLKLRQGPTYEQYF. The CDR3 nucleotides are TGTGCCACATTAAAGTTGCGACAGGGACCTACCTACGAGCAGTACTTC.

Regarding this clone: One end of the junction is discordant with germline, which a read error may explain. V is TRBV7-8 and J is TRBJ1-2; D perhaps matches TRBD1 (6 bases). Germline V gene lookup returns CDR1 SGHVS and CDR2 FQNEAQ. The CDR3 loop spans 13 amino acids. The CDR3 DNA reads TGTGCCAGCGGCTTCAGGGGCGAGCAGGGCTACACCTTC. Amino acids: CASGFRGEQGYTF.

The chain uses TRBV5-6 and TRBJ1-2, with D uncertain. Germline-derived CDR1 and CDR2 are SGHDT and YYEEEE. The ends were cut back, 2 bases at V and 9 bases at J, with 8 bases in the middle. CDR3 size: 11 residues. CDR3 in DNA: TGTGCCAGCAGCTTCGGTTATAGCTACACCTTC. This sequence encodes CASSFGYSYTF.

This clone was recorded only once. The rearrangement links TRBV7-2 to TRBJ1-2, with TRBD1 identical over 10 bases. Germline CDR1 is SGHTA and CDR2 is FQGNSA. The CDR3 contains 16 residues. The trim removed 4 bases at V and 4 bases at J, leaving 9 bases unmatched. The CDR3 coding sequence is TGTGCCAGCAGCTCCAACCCGGGACAGGGGAGCTATGGCTACACCTTC. This codes for CASSSNPGQGSYGYTF.

J is TRBJ2-3 and V is TRBV6-1; 9 nucleotides match TRBD2. Looked up from germline, CDR1 is MNHNS and CDR2 is SASEGT. Losses at the gene ends were 2 bases for V and 4 bases for J; bases not matched to a gene: 7. This CDR3 contains 16 residues. CDR3 DNA: TGTGCCAGCAGTGAACTAGCGGGGCTTGTGGCAGATACGCAGTATTTT. Translated: CASSELAGLVADTQYF.

This rearrangement joins TRBV6-5 to TRBJ1-1, with 8 bases aligning to TRBD1. This CDR3 has 14 residues. V trimming: 4 bases; J trimming: 1 base; junction bases outside the gene matches: 2. CDR1 MNHEY and CDR2 SVGAGI come from the germline V gene. The CDR3 protein is CASSSTGGNTEAFF. CDR3 DNA: TGTGCCAGCAGTTCTACAGGGGGGAACACTGAAGCTTTCTTT.

The V gene is TRBV5-1, the J gene TRBJ2-1, with TRBD2 matching 7 bases. V shed 3 bases and J 5 bases; nucleotides not matched to a gene: 8. CDR3 length equals 15 residues. Germline assignment: CDR1 SGHRS and CDR2 YFSETQ. The CDR3 sequence: CASSSSGNSHNEQFF. The CDR3 nucleotides are TGCGCCAGCAGCTCGAGCGGGAATTCCCACAATGAGCAGTTCTTC.

This rearrangement joins TRBV5-1 to TRBJ1-4; D perhaps matches TRBD1 (5 bases). V was pared by 4 bases and J by 8 bases, with 15 bases between. The CDR3 totals 14 residues. CDR1 is SGHRS and CDR2 is YFSETQ in the germline V gene. This CDR3 is CASSQGGRGEKLFF. CDR3 coding DNA: TGCGCCAGCAGCCAGGGAGGTCGGGGAGAAAAACTGTTTTTT.

V usage is TRBV7-3 and J usage is TRBJ2-1; possible D gene TRBD1, 6 bases. V lost 2 bases, J lost 9 bases, and 8 bases lay in between. Looked up from germline, CDR1 is SGHTA and CDR2 is FQGTGA. The CDR3 contains 12 residues. The CDR3 loop is CASSLQGSEQFF. As DNA, the CDR3 is TGTGCCAGCAGCTTACAGGGGAGTGAGCAGTTCTTC.